Listed here are 27 T cell receptor beta chains from one sample, sequenced in a study of OX40 agonist ivuxolimab in advanced cancers. Libraries were made using the immunoSEQ multiplex PCR assay. TCRdb mirrors the immuneACCESS table, restricted to in-frame sequences. Some clones are absent from its copies; in checked studies, under half trace to an unresolved V gene, and the reason for the others is unknown. This sample holds fewer than 65,000 clones; 60% to 85% were observed only once. Clones ranked in the top ten supply roughly 11% of the sample. This specimen was CD4+ or CD8+ T cells sorted from blood, taken in a trial of the OX40 agonist ivuxolimab. All receptors come from an adult with an advanced solid tumor such as melanoma, head and neck, liver or kidney cancer.

In its sample, this clone was seen a few times. The CDR3 does not close with the conserved phenylalanine or tryptophan, likely indicating a read error. The DNA is left out, because the CDR3 cannot be placed on it with certainty; the CDR3 is given as TCRdb lists it. The gene calls are TRBV7-9 and TRBJ1-1. The CDR3 is 10 residues long, ends included. Germline V gene lookup returns CDR1 SEHNR and CDR2 FQNEAQ (reference sequence). CDR3 residues: CASSSIGLPT.

The chain recombines TRBV18 with TRBJ1-5; TRBD1 is a possible D gene (5 bases). The V gene's germline CDR1 is KGHSH and CDR2 LQKENI. This CDR3 has 17 amino acids. Trimming pared 5 bases from V and 0 bases from J, leaving 17 bases between. CDR3 coding DNA: TGTGCCAGCTCATCGGGACGTGGCATTAGTAGCAATCAGCCCCAGCATTTT. It is translated as CASSSGRGISSNQPQHF.

CDR3 sequence: CASSPTMVQPQHF. The DNA for the CDR3 is TGTGCCAGCTCACCCACAATGGTTCAGCCCCAGCATTTT. This chain uses TRBV18 with TRBJ1-5; D gene ambiguous. Trimming removed 3 bases at V and 6 bases at J, with 9 bases between. The CDR3 sequence is 13 residues long. Germline V gives CDR1 KGHSH, CDR2 LQKENI. The full variable domain, rest sourced from reference TRBV18 and TRBJ1-5, is NAGVMQNPRHLVRRRGQEARLRCSPMKGHSHVYWYRQLPEEGLKFMVYLQKENIIDESGMPKERFSAEFPKEGPSILRIQQVVRGDSAAYFCASSPTMVQPQHFGDGTRLSIL.

This chain links TRBV4-1 with TRBJ1-4; the D is unclear. The CDR3 is 14 amino acids. V lost 4 bases, J lost 3 bases, and 9 bases lay in between. Germline V gene sequence: CDR1 MGHRA, CDR2 YSYEKL. The CDR3 protein is CASSLTAANEKLFF. The CDR3 bases are TGCGCCAGCAGCCTTACGGCAGCTAATGAAAAACTGTTTTTT.

V and J are TRBV7-9 and TRBJ1-2; D ambiguous. The CDR3 has 13 amino acids. Germline values: CDR1 SEHNR, CDR2 FQNEAQ (reference sequence). Trimming took off 4 bases at V and 4 bases at J, with 10 bases between the two ends. This CDR3 is CASSSPVAYGYTF. The DNA for the CDR3 is TGTGCCAGCAGCTCCCCAGTAGCCTATGGCTACACCTTC.

This clone was seen only once. CDR3 sequence reads: CASSRGGHSSSGANVLTF. Here the CDR3 DNA reads TGTGCCAGCAGCCGCGGGGGGCACTCCTCATCTGGGGCCAACGTCCTGACTTTC. The J gene is TRBJ2-6, the V gene TRBV7-6, with 8 positions matching TRBD2. Germline V gene sequence: CDR1 SGHVS, CDR2 FNYEAQ. This CDR3 region has 18 residues. The V segment lost 5 bases and the J segment 1 base; nucleotides outside the gene matches: 10.

This clone has a handful of counts. The V call is TRBV2, the J call TRBJ1-1; D perhaps matches TRBD1 (6 bases). There are 13 residues in the CDR3. Germline V gene lookup returns CDR1 SNHLY and CDR2 FYNNEI. V lost 7 bases to trimming and J lost 0 bases, with 9 bases between them. This CDR3 is CASTGDMNTEAFF. As DNA, the CDR3 is TGTGCCAGCACCGGGGACATGAACACTGAAGCTTTCTTT.

The chain employs TRBV9 and TRBJ2-2, with TRBD1 matching 7 bases. J gave up 0 bases and V 4 bases, and 12 bases lay outside the gene matches. The CDR3 runs 18 residues. Germline V lookup: CDR1 SGDLS, CDR2 YYNGEE. DNA of the CDR3: TGTGCCAGCAGCCCCCGACGTTCGCAGGGGGCGAACACCGGGGAGCTGTTTTTT. Translated: CASSPRRSQGANTGELFF.

The V call is TRBV7-8, the J call TRBJ1-5, with 7 bases aligning to TRBD1. Germline V gives CDR1 SGHVS, CDR2 FQNEAQ. This CDR3 is 15 amino acids long. Germline trimming cut 5 bases from V and 4 bases from J; bases unmatched to any gene: 8. CDR3 in DNA: TGTGCCAGCAGCCCCTATGGGACAGTGAATCAGCCCCAGCATTTT. Translated: CASSPYGTVNQPQHF. Looking up the rest from reference TRBV7-8 and TRBJ1-5 gives the full variable domain: GAGVSQSPRYKVAKRGQDVALRCDPISGHVSLFWYQQALGQGPEFLTYFQNEAQLDKSGLPSDRFFAERPEGSVSTLKIQRTQQEDSAVYLCASSPYGTVNQPQHFGDGTRLSIL.

The sample holds one count of this clone. This sequence joins TRBV28 and TRBJ1-4; 9 bases fit TRBD1. The germline V gene has CDR1 MDHEN and CDR2 SYDVKM. CDR3 length: 15 amino acids. V gave up 6 bases and J gave up 3 bases; unmatched junction bases: 5. DNA for the CDR3: TGTGCCAGCAGACCTACAGGGGGCCCTAATGAAAAACTGTTTTTT. Translating gives CASRPTGGPNEKLFF.

The chain employs TRBV6-1 and TRBJ2-7; TRBD2 matches 7 bases. The junction had 11 bases not matched to a gene; V was cut back by 5 bases and J by 4 bases. Germline V gene lookup returns CDR1 MNHNS and CDR2 SASEGT. This CDR3 has 15 residues. The CDR3 loop is CASSSAASGSYEQYF. CDR3 sequence (DNA): TGTGCCAGCAGTTCCGCGGCTAGCGGAAGTTACGAGCAGTACTTC.

This chain uses TRBV6-1 with TRBJ2-6, with D possibly TRBD2 on 5 matching bases. This CDR3 contains 15 residues. CDR1 and CDR2 (germline): MNHNS, SASEGT. Trimming shortened V by 6 bases and J by 0 bases, and 9 bases separated the two germline ends. The CDR3 region is CASRIGSSGANVLTF. The CDR3 nucleotides are TGTGCCAGCAGAATAGGGAGCTCTGGGGCCAACGTCCTGACTTTC.

This chain connects TRBV4-1 to TRBJ1-3, with D hard to call. The CDR3 extends over 17 amino acids. Germline CDR1 is MGHRA and CDR2 is YSYEKL. V lost 0 bases, J lost 1 base, and 13 bases lay in between. CDR3 protein: CASSQEGRLPSGNTIYF. CDR3 in DNA: TGCGCCAGCAGCCAAGAAGGGCGGCTACCTTCTGGAAACACCATATATTTT.

The rearrangement uses TRBV28 and TRBJ2-5; 9 bases align to TRBD2. CDR3 length: 17 residues. V was pared by 3 bases and J by 2 bases, with 10 bases of the junction left unmatched. Germline CDR1 MDHEN, CDR2 SYDVKM. Here the CDR3 DNA reads TGTGCCAGCAGTTTTCCGGCGGGAGGGCCGGGACAAGAGACCCAGTACTTC. Its protein product is CASSFPAGGPGQETQYF.

In nucleotides, the CDR3 is TGTGCCAGTAGTCTCTCACGGGGCCATAGGGACAATGAGCAGTTCTTC. Its protein is CASSLSRGHRDNEQFF. The J gene is TRBJ2-1, the V gene TRBV19; D possibly uses TRBD1 or TRBD2 (5 bases each). The CDR3 has 16 residues. Germline values: CDR1 LNHDA, CDR2 SQIVND (reference sequence). V was pared by 5 bases and J by 5 bases, with 19 bases between.

In DNA form, the CDR3 reads TGTGCCAGATGGACAGTCTCCTACGAGCAGTACTTC. Amino acids: CARWTVSYEQYF. The chain links TRBV5-3 to TRBJ2-7, with D tentatively TRBD1 (6 bases). TRBV5-3 is annotated as an ORF whose role is uncertain. This CDR3 spans 12 amino acids. V was trimmed by 7 bases and J by 0 bases, leaving 8 bases between them.

The chain combines TRBV18 with TRBJ1-1, with a weak D call TRBD1 (6 bases). Deletions cut 4 bases from V and 5 bases from J, with 14 bases between. Germline lookup yields CDR1 KGHSH and CDR2 LQKENI. The CDR3 runs 14 residues. The CDR3 protein is CASSLEPRGTEAFF. The CDR3 DNA follows: TGTGCCAGCTCACTTGAGCCGAGGGGGACTGAAGCTTTCTTT.

This clone is a singleton in its sample. V and J are TRBV5-5 and TRBJ2-1, with D maybe TRBD1 (5 bases). This CDR3 has 16 residues. Between the trimmed V and J ends, which lost 0 bases and 10 bases, there was a span of 20 bases. The germline gives CDR1 SGHKS, CDR2 YYEKEE (reference sequence). CDR3 region: CASSLDRPDASMEQFF. The CDR3 bases are TGTGCCAGCAGCTTGGACAGGCCGGACGCATCCATGGAGCAGTTCTTC.

The J gene is TRBJ1-1, the V gene TRBV28; D gene unclear. This CDR3 spans 13 amino acids. Germline V gives CDR1 MDHEN, CDR2 SYDVKM. V gave up 3 bases and J gave up 0 bases, with 5 bases separating them. This chain's CDR3 is CASSLAVNTEAFF. In DNA form, the CDR3 reads TGTGCCAGCAGTTTGGCAGTGAACACTGAAGCTTTCTTT.

CDR3 DNA: TGTGCCAGCAGCTTTCGGACTAGCCACAATGAGCAGTTCTTC. It yields the protein CASSFRTSHNEQFF. The V gene is TRBV9, the J gene TRBJ2-1; 8 bases match TRBD2. CDR3 size: 14 residues. V trimming: 4 bases; J trimming: 5 bases; junction bases outside the gene matches: 5. Germline V lookup: CDR1 SGDLS, CDR2 YYNGEE.

The chain carries TRBV9 and TRBJ2-1, with TRBD1 matching 10 bases. The CDR3 has 18 amino acids. CDR1 and CDR2 from the germline V gene are SGDLS and YYNGEE. The ends lost 0 bases at V and 5 bases at J; junction bases unmatched: 11. The CDR3 region has the DNA TGTGCCAGCAGCGTAGGGAAGGGACAGGGGTTTCCCCACAATGAGCAGTTCTTC. Translating it yields CASSVGKGQGFPHNEQFF. Using reference TRBV9 and TRBJ2-1 for the parts outside the CDR3, the full variable domain is DSGVTQTPKHLITATGQRVTLRCSPRSGDLSVYWYQQSLDQGLQFLIQYYNGEERAKGNILERFSAQQFPDLHSELNLSSLELGDSALYFCASSVGKGQGFPHNEQFFGPGTRLTVL.

This clone showed up just once. The rearrangement joins TRBV7-2 to TRBJ2-4; TRBD2 matches 13 bases. Unmatched junction bases numbered 9, after V lost 0 bases and J lost 7 bases. The germline CDR1 and CDR2 sequences are SGHTA and FQGNSA. The CDR3 is made up of 18 amino acids. The CDR3 spells CASSLAGGTSGNRNIQYF. The CDR3 nucleotides are TGTGCCAGCAGCTTAGCTGGGGGGACTAGCGGGAACCGGAACATTCAGTACTTC. Supplemented by reference TRBV7-2 and TRBJ2-4, the full variable domain reads GAGVSQSPSNKVTEKGKDVELRCDPISGHTALYWYRQSLGQGLEFLIYFQGNSAPDKSGLPSDRFSAERTGGSVSTLTIQRTQQEDSAVYLCASSLAGGTSGNRNIQYFGAGTRLSVL.

The rearrangement uses TRBV29-1 and TRBJ1-5; D unresolved. Germline V gives CDR1 SQVTM, CDR2 ANQGSEA. The CDR3 is 13 amino acids. V was trimmed by 0 bases and J by 5 bases, leaving 8 bases between them. The CDR3 nucleotides are TGCAGCGTTGAAGAAGACCGCTATCAGCCCCAGCATTTT. Its protein product is CSVEEDRYQPQHF.

The V call is TRBV6-6, the J call TRBJ1-2; no clear D gene. Trimming left V 0 bases short and J 7 bases short, with 6 bases between. The CDR3 is 12 amino acids. Germline assignment: CDR1 MNHNY and CDR2 SVGAGI (reference sequence). CDR3 DNA sequence: TGTGCCAGCAGTTACTCCGCCGCTGGCTACACCTTC. Amino acid sequence: CASSYSAAGYTF.

This clone is large within its sample. The chain employs TRBV7-9 and TRBJ2-5; D perhaps matches TRBD1 (5 bases). Trimming took off 2 bases at V and 4 bases at J, with 20 bases between the two ends. Looked up from germline, CDR1 is SEHNR and CDR2 is FQNEAQ (reference sequence). CDR3 length equals 17 residues. The CDR3 DNA sequence: TGTGCCAGCAGCTTAAGGGGCGAGGAACAGGATGGAGAGACCCAGTACTTC. Residues: CASSLRGEEQDGETQYF.

This rearrangement joins TRBV6-5 to TRBJ2-2; D not resolved. Deletions cut 2 bases from V and 4 bases from J, with 11 bases between. Looked up from germline, CDR1 is MNHEY and CDR2 is SVGAGI. The CDR3 loop spans 15 amino acids. CDR3 residues: CASSYSHGVTGELFF. The CDR3 bases are TGTGCCAGCAGTTACAGCCACGGAGTCACCGGGGAGCTGTTTTTT.

V is TRBV10-3 and J is TRBJ2-7; D is possibly TRBD1 (6 bases). V lost 7 bases and J lost 7, with 17 bases in between. The germline V gene has CDR1 ENHRY and CDR2 SYGVKD. CDR3 length: 13 amino acids. DNA of the CDR3: TGTGCCATCACCCTGGGACATCTCAAGGAGCAGTACTTC. As protein: CAITLGHLKEQYF.